The 11 T cell receptor beta chains below all came from one sample that was sequenced in a study of graft-versus-host responses after intestinal transplantation. Data came from immunoSEQ multiplex PCR; TCRdb stores just in-frame clones and leaves some out. The sample has under 100,000 clones, approximately 90% seen once; the top ten hold about 16%. The material was PBMCs, obtained about 440 days after intestinal transplant. The receptors here all came from a human patient who received an intestinal transplant, so some T cells may come from the graft donor.

V usage is TRBV19 and J usage is TRBJ2-4; 9 nucleotides agree with TRBD2. Looked up from germline, CDR1 is LNHDA and CDR2 is SQIVND (reference sequence). The CDR3 has 16 residues. The ends lost 5 bases at V and 2 bases at J; junction bases unmatched: 7. The CDR3, as DNA: TGTGCCAGTAGTGCAGCGGGGGGCAAATCCAAAAACATTCAGTACTTC. Its protein product is CASSAAGGKSKNIQYF.

The rearrangement uses TRBV19 and TRBJ1-1; 7 bases are a match to TRBD1. The germline V gene has CDR1 LNHDA and CDR2 SQIVND (reference sequence). This CDR3 comprises 14 residues. V lost 6 bases, J lost 10 bases, and 14 bases stayed unmatched. Here the CDR3 DNA reads TGTGCCAGTAGCCCACAGGGGTGGGGCCTTGGAGCTTTCTTT. Translating it yields CASSPQGWGLGAFF.

This chain connects TRBV27 to TRBJ1-2, with 11 bases identical to TRBD1. Per germline, CDR1 MNHEY and CDR2 SMNVEV (reference sequence). The CDR3 consists of 14 residues. J lost 4 bases, V lost 5 bases, and 3 bases had no gene match. CDR3 region: CASSPGQGAYGYTF. The CDR3 nucleotides are TGTGCCAGCAGTCCTGGACAGGGGGCCTATGGCTACACCTTC.

V and J are TRBV9 and TRBJ2-7, with D possibly matching TRBD2 (7 bases). The CDR3 is made up of 16 amino acids. Germline values: CDR1 SGDLS, CDR2 YYNGEE. V gave up 0 bases and J gave up 1 base, with 14 bases separating them. The CDR3 is CASSVGAGGPSYEQYF. In DNA, the CDR3 is TGTGCCAGCAGCGTAGGGGCCGGGGGGCCTTCCTACGAGCAGTACTTC.

CDR3 coding DNA: TGTGCCAGCAGCCCCCAGGAGACCCAGTACTTC. Amino acid sequence: CASSPQETQYF. V gene TRBV6-6 combines with J gene TRBJ2-5; no clear D. Looked up from germline, CDR1 is MNHNY and CDR2 is SVGAGI (reference sequence). Trimming shortened V by 6 bases and J by 5 bases, and 7 bases separated the two germline ends. CDR3 length: 11 amino acids.

V is TRBV28 and J is TRBJ2-1; 14 nucleotides line up with TRBD2. This CDR3 spans 17 amino acids. Unmatched junction bases numbered 10, after V lost 4 bases and J lost 8 bases. Germline V gene lookup returns CDR1 MDHEN and CDR2 SYDVKM. DNA of the CDR3: TGTGCCAGCAGTTCCAAAAAGACTAGCGGGGGGGTCGATGAGCAGTTCTTC. It specifies CASSSKKTSGGVDEQFF.

The chain couples TRBV6-1 to TRBJ1-5; D remains unclear. This CDR3 has 15 residues. The germline V and J ends were trimmed by 0 bases and 9 bases, with 15 bases remaining between them. Germline V gene data show CDR1 as MNHNS and CDR2 as SASEGT. In DNA form, the CDR3 reads TGTGCCAGCAGTGAAGCGGGAACCGGGCCTTTGCCCCAGCATTTT. Its protein product is CASSEAGTGPLPQHF.

For this clone: This sample includes further DNA sequences coding for the same CDR3. The chain employs TRBV4-1 and TRBJ1-2, with TRBD1 as a possible D gene (6 bases). CDR1 is MGHRA, CDR2 YSYEKL, per germline. This CDR3 comprises 16 residues. The V gene lost 1 base and the J gene lost 4 bases, with 16 bases spanning the gap. The CDR3 DNA is TGCGCCAGCAGCCAAGTACATAGGGACACCATCTATGGCTACACCTTC. It encodes CASSQVHRDTIYGYTF.

The V call is TRBV5-4, the J call TRBJ2-7; D perhaps matches TRBD1 (6 bases). V lost 4 bases and J lost 2, with 16 bases in between. Looked up from germline, CDR1 is SGHNT and CDR2 is YYREEE (reference sequence). The CDR3 covers 15 residues. DNA for the CDR3: TGTGCCAGCAGCCCAAGGGCAGGGGAAACCTACGAGCAGTACTTC. Protein product: CASSPRAGETYEQYF. Combining the CDR3 with reference TRBV5-4 and TRBJ2-7 gives the whole variable domain ETGVTQSPTHLIKTRGQQVTLRCSSQSGHNTVSWYQQALGQGPQFIFQYYREEENGRGNFPPRFSGLQFPNYSSELNVNALELDDSALYLCASSPRAGETYEQYFGPGTRLTVT.

The chain joins TRBV7-3 to TRBJ2-1, with D tentatively TRBD2 (6 bases). Trimming removed 5 bases at V and 2 bases at J, with 16 bases between. The CDR3 consists of 16 residues. The germline CDR1 and CDR2 sequences are SGHTA and FQGTGA. The CDR3 reads CASSPSPRGTYNEQFF. The CDR3 DNA is TGTGCCAGCAGCCCTAGTCCCCGGGGGACCTACAATGAGCAGTTCTTC.

V is TRBV5-4 and J is TRBJ1-4; maybe TRBD1 (6 bases). There are 13 residues in the CDR3. V lost 3 bases and J 6 bases, leaving 9 bases between the germline ends. Germline CDR1 is SGHNT and CDR2 is YYREEE (reference sequence). The CDR3 spells CASSSGGDEKLFF. The CDR3 DNA follows: TGTGCCAGCAGCTCTGGGGGCGATGAAAAACTGTTTTTT. Full variable domain (rest looked up from reference TRBV5-4 and TRBJ1-4): ETGVTQSPTHLIKTRGQQVTLRCSSQSGHNTVSWYQQALGQGPQFIFQYYREEENGRGNFPPRFSGLQFPNYSSELNVNALELDDSALYLCASSSGGDEKLFFGSGTQLSVL.